This is a list of T cell receptor beta chains from one sample in a study of low-dose radiotherapy and immunotherapy resistance in tumors. TCRdb processed the reads anew with MiXCR; each CDR3 protein has one entry. This sample yields nearly 60,000 distinct CDR3 sequences, of which roughly 23% are seen a single time; roughly 6.7% belongs to the top ten. The sequenced sample was PBMCs, obtained after low-dose radiotherapy plus immunotherapy. All receptors derive from a male donor with prostate cancer. Each CDR3 is given with its conserved first and last residue. The D gene is left open where the match is weak. Rows give clone size only sometimes, using once, few, many, or a class for an expanded clone.

>.|TRBJ1-1|TRBV4-3|many
TGCGCCAGCAGCCAAGGGGGGAGAACTGAAGCTTTCTTT
CASSQGGRTEAFF
>TRBD1|TRBJ1-2|TRBV7-9|many
TGTGCCAGCAGCCTACAACCACAGGGGATCAGTTATGGCTACACCTTC
CASSLQPQGISYGYTF
>.|TRBJ1-2|TRBV18|many
TGTGCCAGCTCACCACTCCGGGACAATAACTATGGCTACACCTTC
CASSPLRDNNYGYTF
>TRBD2|TRBJ2-7|TRBV4-1|many
TGCGCCAGCAGCCAAGATGGTAGCGGGACTTCCTACGAGCAGTACTTC
CASSQDGSGTSYEQYF
>TRBD2|TRBJ2-7|TRBV28|many
TGTGCCAGCAGTGATGGGACTAGCGGGAGCTCCTACGAGCAGTACTTC
CASSDGTSGSSYEQYF
>TRBD1|TRBJ2-7|TRBV14|few
TGTGCCAGCAGCCCGACAGGGGTCGAGCAGTACTTC
CASSPTGVEQYF
>TRBD1|TRBJ1-5|TRBV7-2|.
TGTGCCAGCAGCACACAGGGGAACCCCAATCAGCCCCAGCATTTT
CASSTQGNPNQPQHF
>TRBD1|TRBJ1-4|TRBV7-9|.
TGTGCCAGCAGCATAACAGGGGGCGTGAGTGAAAAACTGTTTTTT
CASSITGGVSEKLFF
>TRBD1|TRBJ2-5|TRBV4-1|few
TGCGCCAGCAGCCAGGGGGACAGGGGTAGACAAGAGACCCAGTACTTC
CASSQGDRGRQETQYF
>TRBD1|TRBJ2-5|TRBV27|many
TGTGCCAGCAGTTTGACAGGGAACGGTCCTCCCCAGTACTTC
CASSLTGNGPPQYF
>.|TRBJ1-5|TRBV3-1|many
TGTGCCAGCAGCCAAGGGACAGATCAGCCCCAGCATTTT
CASSQGTDQPQHF
>TRBD2|TRBJ2-1|TRBV6-2/TRBV6-3|.
TGTGCCAGCAGTAGACCGGGACTAGCGGGGACCTACAATGAGCAGTTCTTC
CASSRPGLAGTYNEQFF
>.|TRBJ2-1|TRBV19|.
TGTGCCAGTAGTATGAGAGGGAGCGGGTACAATGAGCAGTTCTTC
CASSMRGSGYNEQFF
>.|TRBJ2-1|TRBV29-1|many
TGCTCCGCTGGCGCCAATGAGCAGTTCTTC
CSAGANEQFF
>.|TRBJ1-3|TRBV24-1|many
TGTGCCACCAGTGATTTTCGGGACACCATATATTTT
CATSDFRDTIYF
>TRBD2|TRBJ2-5|TRBV2|.
TGTGCCAGCATTGGTGAGCTAGCGGCACAAGAGACCCAGTACTTC
CASIGELAAQETQYF
>TRBD2|TRBJ2-2|TRBV20-1|.
TGCAGTGCTAGAGTCGCGGGGACTAGCGGTACCGGGGAGCTGTTTTTT
CSARVAGTSGTGELFF
>.|TRBJ2-1|TRBV25-1|many
TGTGCCAGCAGTGGGGGCGGGGGCGCCTACAATGAGCAGTTCTTC
CASSGGGGAYNEQFF
>.|TRBJ2-2|TRBV5-1|many
TGCGCCAGCAGCTTGAGACAGCGGAACACCGGGGAGCTGTTTTTT
CASSLRQRNTGELFF
>.|TRBJ1-1|TRBV7-2|many
TGTGCCAGCAGCTTTAGCTCAAGTCGGAACACTGAAGCTTTCTTT
CASSFSSSRNTEAFF
>TRBD1|TRBJ2-3|TRBV5-6|medium-sized
TGTGCCAGCAGCCCGGACAGGGGGCGCGATACGCAGTATTTT
CASSPDRGRDTQYF
>.|TRBJ1-5|TRBV12-5|many
TGTGCTAGTGGTACCCCTCTCCAGCATTTT
CASGTPLQHF
>TRBD1|TRBJ1-2|TRBV19|.
TGTGCCAGTAGTCTCCAGACAGGGGCGGCGAGGGAGCTGGGAATTGGCTACACCTTC
CASSLQTGAARELGIGYTF
>.|TRBJ2-2|TRBV4-1|many
TGCGCCAGCAGCCAAGTAATCGCCGGGGAGCTGTTTTTT
CASSQVIAGELFF
>TRBD1|TRBJ1-6|TRBV28|many
TGTGCCAGCAGTAGACGGGACAGGGATAATTCACCCCTCCACTTT
CASSRRDRDNSPLHF
>.|TRBJ1-5|TRBV23-1|many
TGCGCCAGCAGTCATCATTCAGGGAGCAATCAGCCCCAGCATTTT
CASSHHSGSNQPQHF
>.|TRBJ2-7|TRBV29-1|.
TGCAGCGTGGGGGGATTAACGGACAGGAGCTCCTACAATGAGCAGTACTTC
CSVGGLTDRSSYNEQYF
>TRBD2|TRBJ2-1|TRBV5-4|.
TGTGCCAGCACTACAGGGGGCGCACTAGCGGGAGGCGATGAGCAGTTCTTC
CASTTGGALAGGDEQFF
>.|TRBJ2-7|TRBV4-1|many
TGCGCCAGCAGCCCAGAACTGTCGCAGCTGGGGGGGCTCGCCTACGAGCAGTACTTC
CASSPELSQLGGLAYEQYF
>.|TRBJ2-3|TRBV7-2|few
TGTGCCAGCAGCCCTGGGGGGGCGAGCACAGATACGCAGTATTTT
CASSPGGASTDTQYF
>TRBD1|TRBJ2-5|TRBV5-1|many
TGCGCCAGCAGCTTGTTCCCGACCGACAGGGCCCAAGAGACCCAGTACTTC
CASSLFPTDRAQETQYF